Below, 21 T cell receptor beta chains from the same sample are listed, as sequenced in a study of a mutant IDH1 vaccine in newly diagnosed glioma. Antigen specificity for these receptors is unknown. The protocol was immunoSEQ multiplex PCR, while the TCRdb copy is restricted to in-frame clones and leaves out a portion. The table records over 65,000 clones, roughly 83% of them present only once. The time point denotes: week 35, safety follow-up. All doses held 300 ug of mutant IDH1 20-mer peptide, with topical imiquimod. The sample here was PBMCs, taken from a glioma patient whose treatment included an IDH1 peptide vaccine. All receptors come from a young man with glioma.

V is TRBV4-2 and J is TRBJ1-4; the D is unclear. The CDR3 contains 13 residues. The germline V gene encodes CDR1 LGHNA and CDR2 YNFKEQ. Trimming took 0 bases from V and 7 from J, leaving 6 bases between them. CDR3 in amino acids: CASSQENGEKLFF. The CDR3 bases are TGTGCCAGCAGCCAAGAAAACGGTGAAAAACTGTTTTTT.

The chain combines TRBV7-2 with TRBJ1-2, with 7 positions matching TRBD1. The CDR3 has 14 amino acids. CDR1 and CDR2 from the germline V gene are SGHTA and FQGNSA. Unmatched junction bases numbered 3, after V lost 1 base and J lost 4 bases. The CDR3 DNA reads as TGTGCCAGCAGCTTAGGAGGGACAGTCTATGGCTACACCTTC. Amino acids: CASSLGGTVYGYTF.

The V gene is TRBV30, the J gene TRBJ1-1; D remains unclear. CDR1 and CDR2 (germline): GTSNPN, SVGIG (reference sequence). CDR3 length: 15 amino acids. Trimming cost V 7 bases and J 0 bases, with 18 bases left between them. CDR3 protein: CASKGLGLMNTEAFF. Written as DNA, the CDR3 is TGTGCCTCAAAGGGTCTCGGACTCATGAACACTGAAGCTTTCTTT.

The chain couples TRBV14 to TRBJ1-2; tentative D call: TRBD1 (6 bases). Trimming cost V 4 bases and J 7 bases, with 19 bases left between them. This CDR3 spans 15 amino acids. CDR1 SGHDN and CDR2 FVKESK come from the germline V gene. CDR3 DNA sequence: TGTGCCAGCAGCCCACTTGGGACACCTTCCAGTGGCTACACCTTC. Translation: CASSPLGTPSSGYTF.

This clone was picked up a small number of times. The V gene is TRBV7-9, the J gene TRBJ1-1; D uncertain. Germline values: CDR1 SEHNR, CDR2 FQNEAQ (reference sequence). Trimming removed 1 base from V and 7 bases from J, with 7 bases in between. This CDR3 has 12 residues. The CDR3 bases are TGTGCCAGCAGCTTAGACGGGGATGAAGCTTTCTTT. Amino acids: CASSLDGDEAFF.

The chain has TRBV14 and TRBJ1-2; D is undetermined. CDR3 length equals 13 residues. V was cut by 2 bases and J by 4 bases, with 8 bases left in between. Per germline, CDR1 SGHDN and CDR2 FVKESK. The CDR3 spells CASSQRAGYGYTF. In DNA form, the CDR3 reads TGTGCCAGCAGCCAAAGGGCCGGCTATGGCTACACCTTC.

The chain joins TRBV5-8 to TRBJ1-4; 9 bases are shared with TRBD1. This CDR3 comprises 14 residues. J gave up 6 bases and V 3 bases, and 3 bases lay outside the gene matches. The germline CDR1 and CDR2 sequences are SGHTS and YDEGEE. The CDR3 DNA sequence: TGTGCCAGCAGCTCCTACAGGGGGCATGAAAAACTGTTTTTT. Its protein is CASSSYRGHEKLFF.

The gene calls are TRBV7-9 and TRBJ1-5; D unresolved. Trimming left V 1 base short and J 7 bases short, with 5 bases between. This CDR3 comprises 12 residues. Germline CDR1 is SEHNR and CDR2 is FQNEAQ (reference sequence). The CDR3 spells CASSLGEQPQHF. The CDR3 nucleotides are TGTGCCAGCAGCTTAGGAGAACAGCCCCAGCATTTT.

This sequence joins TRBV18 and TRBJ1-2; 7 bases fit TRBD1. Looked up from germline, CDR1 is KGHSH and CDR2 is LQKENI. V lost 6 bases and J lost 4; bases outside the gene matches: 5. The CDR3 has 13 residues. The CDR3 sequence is CASSPNRGYGYTF. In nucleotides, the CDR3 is TGTGCCAGCTCGCCAAACAGGGGCTATGGCTACACCTTC.

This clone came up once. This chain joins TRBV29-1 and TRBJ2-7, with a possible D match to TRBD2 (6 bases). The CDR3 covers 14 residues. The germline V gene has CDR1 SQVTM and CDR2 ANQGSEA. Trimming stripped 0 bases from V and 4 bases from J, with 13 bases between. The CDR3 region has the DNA TGCAGCGTTGAAGATAACACGGAGGGTTACGAGCAGTACTTC. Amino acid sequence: CSVEDNTEGYEQYF.

CDR3 bases: TGTGCCAGCAGTCCCTGGTCACAGCAGAACACTGAAGCTTTCTTT. It translates to CASSPWSQQNTEAFF. The chain joins TRBV27 to TRBJ1-1; D remains ambiguous. V lost 5 bases and J lost 1, with 14 bases in between. The CDR3 length is 15 residues. CDR1 is MNHEY and CDR2 is SMNVEV in the germline V gene (reference sequence).

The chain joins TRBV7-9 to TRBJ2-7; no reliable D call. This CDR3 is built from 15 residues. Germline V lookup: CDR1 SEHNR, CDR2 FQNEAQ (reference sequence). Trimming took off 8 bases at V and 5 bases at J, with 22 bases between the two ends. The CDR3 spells CASGPQDLRIHEQYF. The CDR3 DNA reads TGTGCCAGCGGCCCCCAGGATCTGAGGATCCACGAGCAGTACTTC.

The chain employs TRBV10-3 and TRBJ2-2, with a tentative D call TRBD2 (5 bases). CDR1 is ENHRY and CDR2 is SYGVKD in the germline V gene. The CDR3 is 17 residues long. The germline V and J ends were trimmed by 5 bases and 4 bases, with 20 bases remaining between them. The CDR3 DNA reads TGTGCCATCAGTACGACCAACACCACCCGGGGCACCGGGGAGCTGTTTTTT. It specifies CAISTTNTTRGTGELFF.

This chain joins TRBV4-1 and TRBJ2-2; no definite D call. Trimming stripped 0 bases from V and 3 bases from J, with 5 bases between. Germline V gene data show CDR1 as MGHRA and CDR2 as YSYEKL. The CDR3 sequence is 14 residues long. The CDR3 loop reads CASSQDIYTGELFF. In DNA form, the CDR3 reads TGCGCCAGCAGCCAAGATATTTACACCGGGGAGCTGTTTTTT.

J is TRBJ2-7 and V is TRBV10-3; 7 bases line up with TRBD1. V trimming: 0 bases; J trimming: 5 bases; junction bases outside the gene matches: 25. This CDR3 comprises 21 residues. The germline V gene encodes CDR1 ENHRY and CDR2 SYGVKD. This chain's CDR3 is CAISESLFLIFDRARVDEQYF. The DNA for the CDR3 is TGTGCCATCAGTGAGTCTTTATTCCTCATATTTGACAGGGCGAGGGTTGACGAGCAGTACTTC.

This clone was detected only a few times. The CDR3 region is CAWATGGLNTEAFF. DNA of the CDR3: TGTGCCTGGGCGACAGGGGGCTTGAACACTGAAGCTTTCTTT. V is TRBV30 and J is TRBJ1-1; 10 bases are a match to TRBD1. J gave up 0 bases and V 5 bases, and 3 bases lay outside the gene matches. This CDR3 has 14 residues. CDR1 is GTSNPN and CDR2 is SVGIG in the germline V gene (reference sequence).

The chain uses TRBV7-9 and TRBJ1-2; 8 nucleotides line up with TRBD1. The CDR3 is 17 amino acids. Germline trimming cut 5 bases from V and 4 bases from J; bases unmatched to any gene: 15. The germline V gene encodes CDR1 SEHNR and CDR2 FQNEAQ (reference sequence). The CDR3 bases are TGTGCCAGCAGCCCATCAGGGGGGACAGGAGCGTCCTATGGCTACACCTTC. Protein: CASSPSGGTGASYGYTF.

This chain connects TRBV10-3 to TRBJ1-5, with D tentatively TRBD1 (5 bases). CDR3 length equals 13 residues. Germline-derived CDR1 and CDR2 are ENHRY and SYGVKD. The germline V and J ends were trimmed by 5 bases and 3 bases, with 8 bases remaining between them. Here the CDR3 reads CAISTGHNQPQHF. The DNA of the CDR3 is TGTGCCATCAGTACAGGTCACAATCAGCCCCAGCATTTT.

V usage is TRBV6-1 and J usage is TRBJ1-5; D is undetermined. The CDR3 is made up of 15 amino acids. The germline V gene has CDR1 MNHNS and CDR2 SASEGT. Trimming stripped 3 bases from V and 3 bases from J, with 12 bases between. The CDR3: CASSETRFINQPQHF. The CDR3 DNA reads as TGTGCCAGCAGTGAGACCAGGTTCATCAATCAGCCCCAGCATTTT.

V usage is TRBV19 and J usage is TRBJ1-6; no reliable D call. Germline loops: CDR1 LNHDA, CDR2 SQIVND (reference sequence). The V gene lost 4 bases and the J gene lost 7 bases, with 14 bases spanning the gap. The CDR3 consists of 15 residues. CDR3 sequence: CASSSYSGPNSPLHF. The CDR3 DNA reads TGTGCCAGTAGTAGTTATAGCGGACCGAATTCACCCCTCCACTTT.

The CDR3 region has the DNA TGTGCCAGCAGAGGACAGGGGCAAGAGACCCAGTACTTC. The encoded protein is CASRGQGQETQYF. The V call is TRBV5-8, the J call TRBJ2-5; 9 bases fit TRBD1. Per germline, CDR1 SGHTS and CDR2 YDEGEE. J gave up 2 bases and V 5 bases, and 1 base lay outside the gene matches. The CDR3 extends over 13 amino acids.